Following are 28 T cell receptor beta chains from one sample sequenced in a study of blood T cell repertoires in COVID-19. TCRdb's copy holds only in-frame clones and misses some; the assay was immunoSEQ multiplex PCR. Here the sample spans some 150,000 clones, over 80% being singletons. Sequencing was performed on peripheral blood. The receptors were gathered from a woman in her fifties or sixties who had recovered from COVID-19.

This clone was recorded many times. V gene TRBV11-2 combines with J gene TRBJ2-7, with TRBD1 matching 8 bases. CDR3 size: 14 residues. After removal of 2 bases from V and 2 bases from J, the junction contained 2 bases not matched to a gene. CDR1 is SGHAT, CDR2 FQNNGV, per germline. CDR3 loop: CASSLYRGAYEQYF. Here the CDR3 DNA reads TGTGCCAGCAGCTTATACAGGGGGGCCTACGAGCAGTACTTC.

The chain carries TRBV2 and TRBJ2-7; 8 bases map to TRBD1. This CDR3 comprises 17 residues. Germline CDR1 and CDR2: SNHLY and FYNNEI. The trim removed 4 bases at V and 7 bases at J, leaving 18 bases unmatched. The CDR3 DNA follows: TGTGCCAGCAGTGTGTTCCTACGGACAGGGAACTTGGGAGAGCAGTACTTC. This encodes CASSVFLRTGNLGEQYF.

This clone was seen just once. The chain is built from TRBV7-9 and TRBJ1-1, with a tentative D call TRBD1 (5 bases). Germline V gene data show CDR1 as SEHNR and CDR2 as FQNEAQ (reference sequence). CDR3 size: 15 residues. Trimming pared 2 bases from V and 7 bases from J, leaving 17 bases between. The CDR3 DNA follows: TGTGCCAGCAGCTTAATGGCGCTGCGGGACGATGAAGCTTTCTTT. It yields the protein CASSLMALRDDEAFF.

The genes are TRBV6-5 and TRBJ2-3; 7 positions agree with TRBD1. Germline V gene sequence: CDR1 MNHEY, CDR2 SVGAGI. The CDR3 runs to 14 residues. The V and J ends lost 8 bases and 2 bases, in that order; junction bases with no gene match: 7. The CDR3 coding sequence is TGTGCCAGCCATCCCGGGACAGACACAGATACGCAGTATTTT. It is translated as CASHPGTDTDTQYF.

The V and J genes are TRBV28 and TRBJ2-7; 7 bases agree with TRBD1. The CDR3 has 15 residues. J was trimmed by 0 bases and V by 4 bases; bases with no gene match: 6. Germline V gene sequence: CDR1 MDHEN, CDR2 SYDVKM. The CDR3 spells CASSSRDSNSYEQYF. For the CDR3, the DNA is TGTGCCAGCAGTTCAAGGGACAGCAACTCCTACGAGCAGTACTTC. Combining the CDR3 with reference TRBV28 and TRBJ2-7 gives the whole variable domain DVKVTQSSRYLVKRTGEKVFLECVQDMDHENMFWYRQDPGLGLRLIYFSYDVKMKEKGDIPEGYSVSREKKERFSLILESASTNQTSMYLCASSSRDSNSYEQYFGPGTRLTVT.

The chain is built from TRBV11-2 and TRBJ2-5; D call uncertain. V gave up 5 bases and J gave up 5 bases, with 12 bases separating them. This CDR3 has 13 residues. Germline assignment: CDR1 SGHAT and CDR2 FQNNGV. CDR3 bases: TGTGCCAGCAGCCAAGGAGTGGCCGAGACCCAGTACTTC. Residues: CASSQGVAETQYF.

This chain connects TRBV25-1 to TRBJ1-1; D is unresolved. The V end lost 2 bases, the J end lost 0 bases, and 10 bases lay between the germline ends. CDR1 MGHDK and CDR2 SYGVNS come from the germline V gene. CDR3 size: 15 residues. The CDR3 nucleotides are TGTGCCAGCAGTGAACCCAGCGGGGTGAACACTGAAGCTTTCTTT. Protein product: CASSEPSGVNTEAFF.

The V and J genes are TRBV29-1 and TRBJ1-1; 7 bases align to TRBD1. Trimming at V came to 7 bases and at J to 3 bases, leaving 8 bases not matched to a gene. The CDR3 is 13 residues long. Germline V gives CDR1 SQVTM, CDR2 ANQGSEA. The CDR3 DNA sequence: TGCAGCGGGGGGGACAGAGGCTACACTGAAGCTTTCTTT. It encodes CSGGDRGYTEAFF. Full variable domain (missing parts from reference TRBV29-1 and TRBJ1-1): SAVISQKPSRDICQRGTSLTIQCQVDSQVTMMFWYRQQPGQSLTLIATANQGSEATYESGFVIDKFPISRPNLTFSTLTVSNMSPEDSSIYLCSGGDRGYTEAFFGQGTRLTVV.

This clone was counted a few times. The same CDR3 can be traced to other DNA sequences in this sample. V is TRBV28 and J is TRBJ1-2; TRBD1 agrees at 7 bases. In germline, CDR1 is MDHEN, CDR2 SYDVKM. This CDR3 has 14 amino acids. V lost 3 bases, J lost 2 bases, and 3 bases stayed unmatched. CDR3 residues: CASSFGTANYGYTF. CDR3 nucleotide sequence: TGTGCCAGCAGTTTTGGGACAGCGAACTATGGCTACACCTTC.

The rearrangement uses TRBV27 and TRBJ2-5; a possible D gene is TRBD1 (5 bases). CDR1 MNHEY and CDR2 SMNVEV come from the germline V gene (reference sequence). Trimming left V 3 bases short and J 3 bases short, with 20 bases between. The CDR3 loop spans 17 amino acids. CDR3 amino acids: CASSFLASGPVEETQYF. The CDR3 nucleotides read TGTGCCAGCAGTTTTCTGGCGTCAGGGCCGGTAGAAGAGACCCAGTACTTC.

V usage is TRBV27 and J usage is TRBJ1-1; D is uncertain. V lost 2 bases and J 3 bases, leaving 13 bases between the germline ends. The CDR3 totals 15 residues. The germline V gene encodes CDR1 MNHEY and CDR2 SMNVEV (reference sequence). In DNA, the CDR3 is TGTGCCAGCAGTTTAAATCACAGAGTTTACACTGAAGCTTTCTTT. Its protein is CASSLNHRVYTEAFF.

The chain uses TRBV28 and TRBJ2-5; no reliable D call. Germline V gives CDR1 MDHEN, CDR2 SYDVKM. The CDR3 consists of 14 residues. V gave up 5 bases and J gave up 5 bases, with 15 bases separating them. Here the CDR3 reads CASSDLQRRETQYF. CDR3 DNA: TGTGCCAGCAGTGACCTACAGAGAAGGGAGACCCAGTACTTC. The entire variable domain, with the rest obtained from reference TRBV28 and TRBJ2-5, is as follows: DVKVTQSSRYLVKRTGEKVFLECVQDMDHENMFWYRQDPGLGLRLIYFSYDVKMKEKGDIPEGYSVSREKKERFSLILESASTNQTSMYLCASSDLQRRETQYFGPGTRLLVL.

This chain uses TRBV5-1 with TRBJ1-4, with unresolved D. CDR1 SGHRS and CDR2 YFSETQ come from the germline V gene. Trimming shortened V by 0 bases and J by 8 bases, and 8 bases separated the two germline ends. The CDR3 is made up of 13 amino acids. The CDR3 region is CASSLEGREKLFF. CDR3 sequence (DNA): TGCGCCAGCAGCTTGGAAGGGAGAGAAAAACTGTTTTTT.

This chain uses TRBV15 with TRBJ1-3, with D unresolved. The CDR3 contains 16 residues. CDR1 is LNHNV, CDR2 YYDKDF, per germline (reference sequence). V was trimmed by 1 base and J by 0 bases, leaving 10 bases between them. The CDR3 is CATSRAVGFSGNTIYF. The CDR3, as DNA: TGTGCCACCAGCAGAGCTGTCGGGTTCTCTGGAAACACCATATATTTT.

The genes are TRBV7-8 and TRBJ2-7; D unresolved. With 5 bases removed from V and 2 bases from J, the gap between germline ends came to 19 bases. This CDR3 has 16 residues. The germline CDR1 and CDR2 sequences are SGHVS and FQNEAQ. The CDR3 protein is CASSEVGRTEAYEQYF. CDR3 nucleotide sequence: TGTGCCAGCAGCGAAGTCGGTAGAACCGAGGCCTACGAGCAGTACTTC.

This clone was counted a few times. V usage is TRBV30 and J usage is TRBJ2-5; 7 nucleotides line up with TRBD2. J gave up 5 bases and V 2 bases, and 2 bases lay outside the gene matches. Germline CDR1 reads GTSNPN; CDR2 reads SVGIG (reference sequence). The CDR3 spans 12 residues. The CDR3 sequence: CAWSSLAETQYF. DNA for the CDR3: TGTGCCTGGAGTTCACTAGCGGAGACCCAGTACTTC.

The chain employs TRBV4-3 and TRBJ1-2, with 8 bases that match TRBD1. CDR3 length: 16 residues. Trimming cost V 1 base and J 1 base; bases outside gene matches: 5. CDR1 and CDR2 from the germline V gene are LGHNA and YSLEER. The CDR3 DNA reads TGCGCCAGCAGCCAAGGCGGACAGGGTTTTAACTATGGCTACACCTTC. It encodes CASSQGGQGFNYGYTF.

For this clone: Relative to the germline gene, one junction end is altered; a read error may explain this. The rearrangement joins TRBV7-7 to TRBJ2-2, with D possibly being TRBD1 (7 bases). The CDR3 is 15 amino acids. The germline V gene has CDR1 SSHAT and CDR2 FNYEAQ (reference sequence). CDR3 nucleotides: TGTGCTAGCAGCTTAGCGGAGGGGGCATCCGGGGAGCTGTTTTTT. Protein product: CASSLAEGASGELFF. Drawing the rest from reference TRBV7-7 and TRBJ2-2, the complete variable domain is GAGVSQSPRYKVTKRGQDVTLRCDPISSHATLYWYQQALGQGPEFLTYFNYEAQPDKSGLPSDRFSAERPEGSISTLTIQRTEQRDSAMYRCASSLAEGASGELFFGEGSRLTVL.

V is TRBV19 and J is TRBJ1-5; 10 bases are shared with TRBD1. This CDR3 is 18 amino acids long. Germline CDR1 is LNHDA and CDR2 is SQIVND (reference sequence). J was trimmed by 0 bases and V by 3 bases; bases with no gene match: 8. CDR3 nucleotide sequence: TGTGCCAGTAGTATTAGGGACAGGGGATCTTATAGCAATCAGCCCCAGCATTTT. Its translation: CASSIRDRGSYSNQPQHF.

The chain uses TRBV29-1 and TRBJ1-3, with TRBD1 as a possible D gene (6 bases). This CDR3 contains 12 residues. Germline CDR1 SQVTM, CDR2 ANQGSEA. V was pared by 6 bases and J by 8 bases, with 14 bases between. The CDR3 DNA follows: TGCAGCGTCGGGGGGGCGACGGACACCATATATTTT. This translates into CSVGGATDTIYF.

The chain uses TRBV6-5 and TRBJ1-5; D unresolved. The length of the CDR3 is 15 residues. From germline, CDR1 is MNHEY and CDR2 SVGAGI. V was cut by 0 bases and J by 5 bases, with 11 bases left in between. Here the CDR3 reads CASSYSSVGDQPQHF. For the CDR3, the DNA is TGTGCCAGCAGTTACTCATCGGTCGGGGATCAGCCCCAGCATTTT.

The chain couples TRBV11-2 to TRBJ1-4; tentatively, D is TRBD1 (5 bases). The V end was cut by 0 bases, the J end by 8 bases, with 10 bases between. Germline CDR1 SGHAT, CDR2 FQNNGV. The length of the CDR3 is 14 residues. The CDR3 DNA is TGTGCCAGCAGCTTAGAGAGACAGTCGGAAAAACTGTTTTTT. It yields the protein CASSLERQSEKLFF.

V and J are TRBV5-6 and TRBJ1-5, with TRBD1 matching over 8 bases. The trim removed 4 bases at V and 6 bases at J, leaving 9 bases unmatched. Germline CDR1 is SGHDT and CDR2 is YYEEEE. This CDR3 is 15 amino acids long. CDR3 coding DNA: TGTGCCAGCAGCCACGGACAGGGCTCCGGTCAGCCCCAGCATTTT. It specifies CASSHGQGSGQPQHF.

The gene calls are TRBV9 and TRBJ2-3; TRBD2 matches at 11 bases. Germline CDR1 SGDLS, CDR2 YYNGEE. Trimming removed 1 base from V and 5 bases from J; junction bases left unmatched: 6. This CDR3 is built from 16 residues. CDR3 sequence (DNA): TGTGCCAGCAGCGTAATAGCGGGGGGGCGTGGAGATACGCAGTATTTT. Its translation: CASSVIAGGRGDTQYF. Full variable domain (missing parts from reference TRBV9 and TRBJ2-3): DSGVTQTPKHLITATGQRVTLRCSPRSGDLSVYWYQQSLDQGLQFLIQYYNGEERAKGNILERFSAQQFPDLHSELNLSSLELGDSALYFCASSVIAGGRGDTQYFGPGTRLTVL.

V gene TRBV7-9 combines with J gene TRBJ2-5, with TRBD2 as a possible D gene (5 bases). The V gene lost 6 bases and the J gene lost 4 bases, with 15 bases spanning the gap. Germline V gene lookup returns CDR1 SEHNR and CDR2 FQNEAQ (reference sequence). The CDR3 length is 14 residues. CDR3 in DNA: TGTGCCAGCAGACCGACTACGGTAGGAGAGACCCAGTACTTC. Translation: CASRPTTVGETQYF. Based on the CDR3 plus reference TRBV7-9 and TRBJ2-5, the full variable domain is DTGVSQNPRHKITKRGQNVTFRCDPISEHNRLYWYRQTLGQGPEFLTYFQNEAQLEKSRLLSDRFSAERPKGSFSTLEIQRTEQGDSAMYLCASRPTTVGETQYFGPGTRLLVL.

The rearrangement links TRBV5-8 to TRBJ2-3; 7 positions match TRBD1. This CDR3 region has 15 residues. V lost 1 base to trimming and J lost 0 bases; unmatched junction nucleotides: 2. Germline CDR1 SGHTS, CDR2 YDEGEE. This CDR3 reads CASSLKGASTDTQYF. Here the CDR3 DNA reads TGTGCCAGCAGCTTGAAGGGGGCTAGCACAGATACGCAGTATTTT.

J is TRBJ1-2 and V is TRBV7-8; 7 bases agree with TRBD1. Looked up from germline, CDR1 is SGHVS and CDR2 is FQNEAQ. This CDR3 is 13 amino acids long. V was clipped by 5 bases and J by 4 bases; unmatched bases: 4. The chain's CDR3 is CASSPTGVYGYTF. The CDR3 nucleotides are TGTGCCAGCAGCCCCACAGGGGTCTATGGCTACACCTTC.

The rearrangement joins TRBV5-1 to TRBJ2-2; 12 nucleotides align to TRBD2. J was trimmed by 1 base and V by 0 bases; bases with no gene match: 4. Germline V gene sequence: CDR1 SGHRS, CDR2 YFSETQ. The CDR3 length is 18 residues. CDR3 region: CASSLDGLAGRNTGELFF. The CDR3 nucleotides read TGCGCCAGCAGCTTGGATGGACTAGCGGGGCGGAACACCGGGGAGCTGTTTTTT.